The clone carrying this TCR beta chain occurred many times. The data were obtained in a study of regulatory T cells in long-lasting Graves disease. Study background: Patients newly diagnosed with Graves' had been on antithyroid drugs for under 3 months.

Deletions cut 0 bases from V and 8 bases from J, with 13 bases between. Germline V gene lookup returns CDR1 DFQATT and CDR2 SNEGSKA (reference sequence). The CDR3 is 13 residues long. Time point described: newly diagnosed GD, antithyroid drugs for less than 3 months. There was RNA extracted from PBMCs, and the TCR library was made from it. To make TCR beta libraries, researchers used iRepertoire HTBI primers and Arm-PCR of CDR3 regions. TCRdb fed the multiplex PCR reads into MiXCR, producing one record per CDR3 protein. The repertoire includes fewer than 650,000 distinct CDR3 sequences, roughly 15% of them detected once, and more than 10% sits in the top ten. These same records also appear under a second study, on T cells in Graves' hyperthyroidism and ophthalmopathy.

The TCR was taken from a young man with Graves disease. The chain is built from TRBV20-1 and TRBJ1-2; D perhaps matches TRBD1 (6 bases). The input for sequencing was peripheral blood mononuclear cells (PBMCs), taken at new diagnosis, from a patient treated with antithyroid drugs. The DNA of the CDR3 is TGCAGTGCTAGAGATGGGACAACAGAGGGCTACACCTTC. Protein product: CSARDGTTEGYTF.